Shown below are 7 T cell receptor beta chains from a single sample sequenced in a study of cytomegalovirus exposure and HLA in healthy donors (dated by TCRdb to between 2016 and 2019). The library came from the immunoSEQ multiplex PCR assay. For the multiplex PCR, a mixture combining 60 forward primers for TCR Vbeta segments and 13 reverse primers for TCR Jbeta segments was used. Not all clones reach the TCRdb copy of this immuneACCESS table, which keeps in-frame sequences only. Checked studies attribute under half of the gap to unresolved V genes and leave the rest unexplained. The sample contains around 86,000 clones, nearly 80% of them found a single time. The top ten clonotypes cover about 6.4% of the sample. Specimen: PBMCs. The source of these receptors is a female donor in good health and CMV-seronegative.

This clone was seen just once. The chain is built from TRBV6-5 and TRBJ2-1; D is undetermined. CDR1 and CDR2 from the germline V gene are MNHEY and SVGAGI. The V gene lost 6 bases and the J gene lost 3 bases, with 6 bases spanning the gap. The CDR3 length is 12 residues. CDR3 in DNA: TGTGCCAGCAGATCACTCTACAATGAGCAGTTCTTC. Its translation: CASRSLYNEQFF.

This clone showed up just once. The chain carries TRBV5-6 and TRBJ2-7, with 8 positions matching TRBD2. Looked up from germline, CDR1 is SGHDT and CDR2 is YYEEEE. CDR3 size: 18 residues. Germline trimming cut 0 bases from V and 0 bases from J; bases unmatched to any gene: 11. CDR3 nucleotide sequence: TGTGCCAGCAGCTTGGCCCCAGGGAGGGGGACTAGCTCCTACGAGCAGTACTTC. Its protein product is CASSLAPGRGTSSYEQYF.

This clone was seen a handful of times. The rearrangement uses TRBV7-2 and TRBJ2-7; possible D gene TRBD2, 7 bases. This CDR3 is built from 15 residues. Per germline, CDR1 SGHTA and CDR2 FQGNSA. V lost 2 bases to trimming and J lost 7 bases, with 18 bases between them. This CDR3 reads CASSLTGSEAGEQYF. The CDR3 DNA follows: TGTGCCAGCAGCTTAACAGGGTCGGAAGCGGGGGAGCAGTACTTC.

The rearrangement links TRBV20-1 to TRBJ1-1; TRBD1 is a possible D gene (5 bases). The V gene lost 5 bases and the J gene lost 8 bases, with 12 bases spanning the gap. The germline V gene has CDR1 DFQATT and CDR2 SNEGSKA (reference sequence). The CDR3 sequence is 11 residues long. Written as DNA, the CDR3 is TGCAGTGCTGTGGCCCAGGGCGAAGCTTTCTTT. This gives the protein CSAVAQGEAFF.

Worth noting for this clone: The sample has other DNA sequences that encode this CDR3 too. V and J are TRBV5-1 and TRBJ2-1, with a weak D call TRBD2 (6 bases). Trimming removed 4 bases from V and 4 bases from J, with 12 bases in between. CDR3 length: 14 amino acids. The germline V gene encodes CDR1 SGHRS and CDR2 YFSETQ. As DNA, the CDR3 is TGCGCCAGCAGCAGTGCCGGGGGATACAATGAGCAGTTCTTC. Its translation is CASSSAGGYNEQFF. The whole variable domain, remainder taken from reference TRBV5-1 and TRBJ2-1, is KAGVTQTPRYLIKTRGQQVTLSCSPISGHRSVSWYQQTPGQGLQFLFEYFSETQRNKGNFPGRFSGRQFSNSRSEMNVSTLELGDSALYLCASSSAGGYNEQFFGPGTRLTVL.

This chain links TRBV7-3 with TRBJ2-7, with 10 bases that match TRBD2. The CDR3 runs 15 residues. Germline CDR1 reads SGHTA; CDR2 reads FQGTGA. J was trimmed by 2 bases and V by 5 bases; bases with no gene match: 6. For the CDR3, the DNA is TGTGCCAGCAGCCGAACTAGCGGGGAGGCCTACGAGCAGTACTTC. It codes for CASSRTSGEAYEQYF.

The chain is built from TRBV9 and TRBJ2-3; tentatively, D is TRBD1 (6 bases). Germline loops: CDR1 SGDLS, CDR2 YYNGEE. This CDR3 has 13 amino acids. V was shortened by 5 bases and J by 2 bases, with 9 bases between the two germline ends. The CDR3 loop is CASSDRPTDTQYF. CDR3 coding DNA: TGTGCCAGCAGTGACAGGCCCACAGATACGCAGTATTTT. The full variable domain, its missing parts supplied by reference TRBV9 and TRBJ2-3, is DSGVTQTPKHLITATGQRVTLRCSPRSGDLSVYWYQQSLDQGLQFLIQYYNGEERAKGNILERFSAQQFPDLHSELNLSSLELGDSALYFCASSDRPTDTQYFGPGTRLTVL.